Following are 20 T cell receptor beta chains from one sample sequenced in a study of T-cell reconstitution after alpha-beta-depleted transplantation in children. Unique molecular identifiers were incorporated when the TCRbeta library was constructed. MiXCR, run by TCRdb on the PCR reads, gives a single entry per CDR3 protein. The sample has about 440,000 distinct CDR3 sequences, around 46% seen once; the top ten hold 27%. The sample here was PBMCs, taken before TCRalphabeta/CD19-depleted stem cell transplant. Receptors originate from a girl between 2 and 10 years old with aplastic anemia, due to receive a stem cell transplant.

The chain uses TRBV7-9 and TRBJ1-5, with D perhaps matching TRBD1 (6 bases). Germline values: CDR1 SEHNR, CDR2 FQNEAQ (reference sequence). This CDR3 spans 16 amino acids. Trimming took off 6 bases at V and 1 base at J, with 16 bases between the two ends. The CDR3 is CASSPGTSGSNQPQHF. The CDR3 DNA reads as TGTGCCAGCAGTCCCGGGACATCCGGGAGCAATCAGCCCCAGCATTTT.

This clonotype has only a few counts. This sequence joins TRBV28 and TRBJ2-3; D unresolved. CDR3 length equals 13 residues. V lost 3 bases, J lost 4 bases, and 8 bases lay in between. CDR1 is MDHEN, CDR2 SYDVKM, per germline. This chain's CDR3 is CASSLGIADTQYF. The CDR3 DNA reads TGTGCCAGCAGTTTGGGGATAGCAGATACGCAGTATTTT. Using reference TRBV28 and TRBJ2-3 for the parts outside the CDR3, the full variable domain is DVKVTQSSRYLVKRTGEKVFLECVQDMDHENMFWYRQDPGLGLRLIYFSYDVKMKEKGDIPEGYSVSREKKERFSLILESASTNQTSMYLCASSLGIADTQYFGPGTRLTVL.

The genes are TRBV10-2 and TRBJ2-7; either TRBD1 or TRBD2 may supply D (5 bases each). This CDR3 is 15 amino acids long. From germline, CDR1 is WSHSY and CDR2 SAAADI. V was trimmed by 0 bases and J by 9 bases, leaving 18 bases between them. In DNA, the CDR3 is TGCGCCAGCAGTGAGTCTGGGACCTTTAAGAGAGGGCAGTACTTC. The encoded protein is CASSESGTFKRGQYF.

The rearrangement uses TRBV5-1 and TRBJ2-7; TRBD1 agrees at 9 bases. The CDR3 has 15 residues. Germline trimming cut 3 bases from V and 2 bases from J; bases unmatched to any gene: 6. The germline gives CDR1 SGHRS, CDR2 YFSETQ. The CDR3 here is CASSYGTGRTYEQYF. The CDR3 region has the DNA TGCGCCAGCAGCTATGGGACAGGGAGAACCTACGAGCAGTACTTC.

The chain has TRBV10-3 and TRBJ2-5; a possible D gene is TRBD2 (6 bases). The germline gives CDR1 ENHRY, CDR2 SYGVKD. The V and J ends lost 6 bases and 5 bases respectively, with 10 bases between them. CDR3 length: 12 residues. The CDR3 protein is CAIRGEVETQYF. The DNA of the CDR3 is TGTGCCATCAGAGGGGAGGTCGAGACCCAGTACTTC.

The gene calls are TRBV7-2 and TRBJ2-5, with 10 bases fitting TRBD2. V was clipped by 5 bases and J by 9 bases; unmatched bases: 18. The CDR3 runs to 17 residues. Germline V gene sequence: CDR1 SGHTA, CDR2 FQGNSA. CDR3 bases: TGTGCCAGCAGCAAAGAAGTGATTAGCGGGGGGACAAGGCCCCAGTACTTC. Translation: CASSKEVISGGTRPQYF. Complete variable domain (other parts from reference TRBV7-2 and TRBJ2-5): GAGVSQSPSNKVTEKGKDVELRCDPISGHTALYWYRQSLGQGLEFLIYFQGNSAPDKSGLPSDRFSAERTGGSVSTLTIQRTQQEDSAVYLCASSKEVISGGTRPQYFGPGTRLLVL.

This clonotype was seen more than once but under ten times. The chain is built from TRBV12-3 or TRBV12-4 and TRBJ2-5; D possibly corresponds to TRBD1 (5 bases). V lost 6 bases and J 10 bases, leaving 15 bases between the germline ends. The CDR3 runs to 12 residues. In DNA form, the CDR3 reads TGTGCCAGCAGCTCCTCCACCAGGGACCAGTACTTC. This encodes CASSSSTRDQYF.

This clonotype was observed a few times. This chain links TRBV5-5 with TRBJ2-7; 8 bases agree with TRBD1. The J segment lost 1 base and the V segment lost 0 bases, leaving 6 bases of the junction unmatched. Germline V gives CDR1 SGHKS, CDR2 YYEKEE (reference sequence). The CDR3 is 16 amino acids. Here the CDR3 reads CASSLGPGGASYEQYF. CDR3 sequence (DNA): TGTGCCAGCAGCTTGGGACCAGGGGGCGCTTCCTACGAGCAGTACTTC. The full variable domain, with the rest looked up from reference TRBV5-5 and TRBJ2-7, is DAGVTQSPTHLIKTRGQQVTLRCSPISGHKSVSWYQQVLGQGPQFIFQYYEKEERGRGNFPDRFSARQFPNYSSELNVNALLLGDSALYLCASSLGPGGASYEQYFGPGTRLTVT.

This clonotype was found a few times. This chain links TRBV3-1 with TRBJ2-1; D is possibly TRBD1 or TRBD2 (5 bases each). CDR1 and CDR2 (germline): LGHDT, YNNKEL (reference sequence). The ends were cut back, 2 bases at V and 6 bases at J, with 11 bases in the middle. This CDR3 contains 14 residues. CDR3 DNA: TGTGCCAGCAGCCAATCGAGGGGTTTCAATGAGCAGTTCTTC. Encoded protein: CASSQSRGFNEQFF.

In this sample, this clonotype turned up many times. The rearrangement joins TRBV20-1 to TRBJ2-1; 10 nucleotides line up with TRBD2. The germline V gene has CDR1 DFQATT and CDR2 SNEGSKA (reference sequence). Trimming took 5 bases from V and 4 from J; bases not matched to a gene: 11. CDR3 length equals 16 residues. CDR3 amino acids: CSAALRAGGLYNEQFF. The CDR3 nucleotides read TGCAGTGCTGCCTTGAGAGCGGGAGGGTTGTACAATGAGCAGTTCTTC.

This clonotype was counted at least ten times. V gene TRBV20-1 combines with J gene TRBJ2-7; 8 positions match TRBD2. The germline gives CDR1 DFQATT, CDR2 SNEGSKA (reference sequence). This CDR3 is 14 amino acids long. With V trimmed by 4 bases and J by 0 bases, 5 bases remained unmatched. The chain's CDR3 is CSATLAGASYEQYF. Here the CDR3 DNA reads TGCAGTGCTACCCTAGCGGGCGCCTCCTACGAGCAGTACTTC.

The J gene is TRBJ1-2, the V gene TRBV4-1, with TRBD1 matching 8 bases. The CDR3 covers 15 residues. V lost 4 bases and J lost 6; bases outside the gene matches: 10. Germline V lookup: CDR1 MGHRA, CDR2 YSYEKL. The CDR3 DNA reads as TGCGCCAGCAGCCTCCAGGGGGCAGGGACTAATGGCTACACCTTC. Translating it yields CASSLQGAGTNGYTF.

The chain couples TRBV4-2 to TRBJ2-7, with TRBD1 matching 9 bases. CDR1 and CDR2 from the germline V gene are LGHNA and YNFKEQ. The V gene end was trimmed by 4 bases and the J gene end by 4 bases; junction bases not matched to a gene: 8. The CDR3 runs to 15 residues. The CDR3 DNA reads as TGTGCCAGCAGCCCAAAGACAGGGGGAAGGTACGAGCAGTACTTC. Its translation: CASSPKTGGRYEQYF.

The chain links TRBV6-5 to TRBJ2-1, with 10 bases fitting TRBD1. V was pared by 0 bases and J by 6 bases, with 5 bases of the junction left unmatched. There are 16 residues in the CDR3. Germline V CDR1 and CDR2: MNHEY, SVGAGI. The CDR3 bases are TGTGCCAGCAGTTACTCCCGGGACAGGGGCGTCAATGAGCAGTTCTTC. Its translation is CASSYSRDRGVNEQFF.

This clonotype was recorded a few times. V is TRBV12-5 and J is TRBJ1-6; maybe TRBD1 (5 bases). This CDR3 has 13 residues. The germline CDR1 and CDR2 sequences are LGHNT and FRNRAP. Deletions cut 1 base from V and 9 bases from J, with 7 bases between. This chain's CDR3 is CASGLGGSSPLHF. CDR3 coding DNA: TGTGCTAGTGGTTTGGGGGGGAGTTCACCCCTCCACTTT.

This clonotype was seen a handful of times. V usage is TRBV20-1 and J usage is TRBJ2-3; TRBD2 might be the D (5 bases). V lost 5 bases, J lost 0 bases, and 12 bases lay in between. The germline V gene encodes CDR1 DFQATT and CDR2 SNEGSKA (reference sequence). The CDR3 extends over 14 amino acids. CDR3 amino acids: CSASLTGSTDTQYF. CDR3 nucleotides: TGCAGTGCTTCACTGACGGGAAGCACAGATACGCAGTATTTT.

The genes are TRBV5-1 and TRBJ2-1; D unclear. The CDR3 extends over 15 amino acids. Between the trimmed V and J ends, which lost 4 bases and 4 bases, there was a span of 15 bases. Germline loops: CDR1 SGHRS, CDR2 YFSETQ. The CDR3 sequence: CASSVSDGLYNEQFF. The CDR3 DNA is TGCGCCAGCAGCGTTTCGGACGGGTTATACAATGAGCAGTTCTTC.

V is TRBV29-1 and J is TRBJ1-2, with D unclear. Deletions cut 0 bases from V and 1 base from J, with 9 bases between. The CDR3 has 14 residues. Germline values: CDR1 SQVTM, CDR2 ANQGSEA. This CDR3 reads CSVEERRVNYGYTF. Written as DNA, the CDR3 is TGCAGCGTTGAAGAACGGAGGGTTAACTATGGCTACACCTTC.

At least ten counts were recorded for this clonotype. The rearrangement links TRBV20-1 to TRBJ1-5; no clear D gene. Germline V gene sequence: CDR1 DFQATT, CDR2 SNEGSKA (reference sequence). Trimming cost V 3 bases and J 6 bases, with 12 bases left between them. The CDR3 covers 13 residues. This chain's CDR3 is CSASPGLGQPQHF. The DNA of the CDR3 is TGCAGTGCTAGTCCTGGGCTGGGTCAGCCCCAGCATTTT.

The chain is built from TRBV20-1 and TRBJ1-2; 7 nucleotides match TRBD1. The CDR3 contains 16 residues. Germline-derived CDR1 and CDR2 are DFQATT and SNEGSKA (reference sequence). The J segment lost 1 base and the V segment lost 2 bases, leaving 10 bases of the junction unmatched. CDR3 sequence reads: CSARKSGQADNYGYTF. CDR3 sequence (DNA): TGCAGTGCTAGAAAATCCGGACAGGCCGATAACTATGGCTACACCTTC.